The rows below give T cell receptor beta chains drawn from one sample of a study of T-cell reconstitution after alpha-beta-depleted transplantation in children. TCRdb redid the calling of the PCR reads with MiXCR, one entry per CDR3 protein. The sample holds around 210,000 distinct CDR3 sequences, about 6.6% seen once. The sequencing here drew on PBMCs, taken before TCRalphabeta/CD19-depleted stem cell transplant. Receptors were obtained from a boy between 2 and 15 years old with acute lymphoblastic leukemia, due to receive a stem cell transplant. Each CDR3 is given with its conserved first and last residue. Each record gives: V gene, D gene, CDR3 protein. A D gene is named only where the DNA matches it firmly.

TRBV5-1,.,CASSLRGFNEKLFF
TRBV19,TRBD2,CASSIQRGAANEQFF
TRBV9,.,CASSQWGGGETQYF
TRBV3-1,TRBD1,CASSLQGAGNTEAFF
TRBV5-4,.,CASSPLLGNEQFF
TRBV7-8,.,CASSTGAPYEQYF
TRBV20-1,TRBD2,CSAFFVAGTTYEQYF
TRBV4-3,.,CASSQDQGRHEQFF
TRBV4-1,TRBD2,CASSPPGGAEEQYF
TRBV11-2,TRBD2,CASSLVWGGSDTQYF
TRBV28,.,CASSLHTSGREQYF
TRBV6-2/TRBV6-3,.,CASSYHRSPNQPQHF
TRBV7-9,TRBD1,CASSAGTGHMNTEAFF
TRBV20-1,TRBD1,CSARGEDGQGLETQYF
TRBV2,TRBD1,CASSKGQGGTQPQHF
TRBV29-1,.,CSVGQTTNEKLFF
TRBV20-1,.,CSARSRGIEQYF
TRBV5-4,TRBD2,CASSLAAGVVPETQYF
TRBV20-1,TRBD2,CSASGRGGRLDTQYF
TRBV11-3,.,CASSAGVDYGYTF
TRBV6-1,.,CASSELDYGYTF